The 2 T cell receptor beta chains below all came from one sample that was sequenced in a study of STAT5B mutations in CD4+ large granular lymphocyte leukemia. Measured with immunoSEQ multiplex PCR; TCRdb has only the in-frame clones, and not every one. The sample has under 40,000 clones; 65% to 80% are singletons. Material for sequencing was CD4+ T cells from blood buffy coats. These receptors were obtained from a human donor in good health.

The rearrangement uses TRBV4-1 and TRBJ1-4; tentatively, D is TRBD1 (6 bases). This CDR3 has 18 residues. CDR1 and CDR2 (germline): MGHRA, YSYEKL. V was shortened by 1 base and J by 0 bases, with 15 bases between the two germline ends. The CDR3 loop reads CASSQGAGGGATNEKLFF. The CDR3 coding sequence is TGCGCCAGCAGCCAAGGGGCCGGGGGCGGAGCAACTAATGAAAAACTGTTTTTT.

The sample holds a few counts of this clone. The chain employs TRBV6-5 and TRBJ2-7; 8 positions agree with TRBD1. The germline CDR1 and CDR2 sequences are MNHEY and SVGAGI. The CDR3 is made up of 15 amino acids. V shed 6 bases, J shed 0 bases, and the junction held 7 bases outside the gene matches. The CDR3 sequence is CASRSRTGSSYEQYF. DNA of the CDR3: TGTGCCAGCAGAAGCCGGACAGGGAGCTCCTACGAGCAGTACTTC.